This TCR beta chain was captured by sequencing in a study of T cells in localized non-small cell lung cancer. TCRdb keeps only in-frame clones here, not all; method: immunoSEQ multiplex PCR. The sample includes about 25,000 clones, around 89% seen only once; the top ten take under 10%. Of note for this clone: The antigen remains undetermined.

Unmatched junction bases numbered 10, after V lost 4 bases and J lost 5 bases. Per germline, CDR1 SGHRS and CDR2 YFSETQ. The CDR3 runs 16 residues. Study-wide findings and caveats: Heterogeneity within the tumor remains possible, as just one region underwent sequencing. For the top 100 tumor clones, a median about 50 also appeared in adjacent lung. Clonality peaked in uninvolved adjacent lung rather than tumor.

The input for sequencing was peripheral blood mononuclear cells, taken before any cancer treatment. The gene calls are TRBV5-1 and TRBJ1-5, with TRBD1 matching over 9 bases. This receptor was identified in a woman aged 35 to 70 with stage III lung adenocarcinoma. The CDR3 DNA is TGCGCCAGCAGCACCTTACCGGGACAGGGTTATCAGCCCCAGCATTTT. This gives the protein CASSTLPGQGYQPQHF.